This T cell receptor (beta chain) was identified during a study of control samples from healthy donors and cancer patients. TCRdb's copy holds only in-frame clones and misses some; the assay was immunoSEQ multiplex PCR. The table records some 130,000 clones, over 75% of them present only once. CDR3 length equals 12 residues. Germline V gene lookup returns CDR1 SGDLS and CDR2 YYNGEE. V was shortened by 0 bases and J by 7 bases, with 4 bases between the two germline ends. The chain employs TRBV9 and TRBJ2-2; D unclear. The source material was blood. The clonotype originates from a man between 18 and 35 years old in good health. The DNA for the CDR3 is TGTGCCAGCAGCGTAGCCAGCGGGGAGCTGTTTTTT. This encodes CASSVASGELFF.